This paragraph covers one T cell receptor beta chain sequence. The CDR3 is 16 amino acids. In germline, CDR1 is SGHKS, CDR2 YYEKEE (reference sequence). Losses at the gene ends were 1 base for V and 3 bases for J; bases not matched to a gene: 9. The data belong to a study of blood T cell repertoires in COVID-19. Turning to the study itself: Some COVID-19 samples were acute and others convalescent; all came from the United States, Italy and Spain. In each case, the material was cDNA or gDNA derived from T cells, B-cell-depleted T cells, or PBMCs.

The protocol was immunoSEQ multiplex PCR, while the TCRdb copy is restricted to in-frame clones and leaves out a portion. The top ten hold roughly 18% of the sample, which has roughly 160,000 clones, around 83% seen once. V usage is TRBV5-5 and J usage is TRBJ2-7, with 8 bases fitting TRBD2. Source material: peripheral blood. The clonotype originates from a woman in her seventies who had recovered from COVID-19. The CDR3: CASSLQGRGTSYEQYF. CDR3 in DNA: TGTGCCAGCAGCTTGCAGGGGCGAGGGACTAGCTACGAGCAGTACTTC.